These 28 T cell receptor beta chains came from one sample sequenced in a study of beta chain features in type 1 diabetes. Regarding the study as a whole: Type 1 diabetes patients showed a moderate but significant shortening of TCRB CDR3s in all four CD4+ subsets.

Reverse transcribing all isolated RNA meant expressed TCRB transcripts were sequenced. Measured with immunoSEQ multiplex PCR; TCRdb has only the in-frame clones, and not every one. The data contain some 280,000 clones, 13% to 15% of them singletons. Their antigens are not known. Source material: naive CD4+ T cells from blood. The receptors were gathered from a man aged 30 to 45 with type 1 diabetes.

This clone was recorded a few times. The chain is built from TRBV18 and TRBJ2-5; D possibly corresponds to TRBD1 (5 bases). This CDR3 is 15 amino acids long. CDR1 KGHSH and CDR2 LQKENI come from the germline V gene. Trimming took off 1 base at V and 0 bases at J, with 9 bases between the two ends. CDR3 residues: CASSPLSGNQETQYF. The CDR3 bases are TGTGCCAGCTCACCACTATCAGGGAACCAAGAGACCCAGTACTTC.

In its sample, this clone was seen a few times. The chain uses TRBV6-4 and TRBJ2-2, with a possible D match to TRBD2 (5 bases). This CDR3 region has 14 residues. V lost 2 bases and J 3 bases, leaving 7 bases between the germline ends. Germline V lookup: CDR1 MRHNA, CDR2 SNTAGT. The DNA for the CDR3 is TGTGCCAGCAGTGACGAGGGTTACACCGGGGAGCTGTTTTTT. Its protein is CASSDEGYTGELFF.

J is TRBJ1-2 and V is TRBV6-6, with TRBD1 as a possible D gene (6 bases). Per the germline V gene, CDR1 is MNHNY and CDR2 is SVGAGI (reference sequence). V dropped 2 bases and J dropped 8 bases, with 12 bases sitting between them. The CDR3 is 13 residues long. DNA for the CDR3: TGTGCCAGCAGTTACAAGGGGGTTGACGGCTACACCTTC. Its protein product is CASSYKGVDGYTF.

The V and J genes are TRBV14 and TRBJ2-5, with a possible D match to TRBD1 (6 bases). Trimming removed 2 bases at V and 5 bases at J, with 12 bases between. Germline-derived CDR1 and CDR2 are SGHDN and FVKESK. CDR3 length: 14 amino acids. The CDR3 DNA follows: TGTGCCAGCAGCCAAAATCAAGGGGGTGAGACCCAGTACTTC. Translated, it gives CASSQNQGGETQYF.

The chain recombines TRBV30 with TRBJ1-1; no definite D call. CDR3 length equals 13 residues. V was cut by 3 bases and J by 0 bases, with 8 bases left in between. Per the germline V gene, CDR1 is GTSNPN and CDR2 is SVGIG (reference sequence). CDR3 residues: CAWRGRLNTEAFF. The CDR3 coding sequence is TGTGCCTGGAGGGGGAGATTGAACACTGAAGCTTTCTTT.

V gene TRBV9 combines with J gene TRBJ2-5; the match to TRBD2 covers 7 bases. The CDR3 is 16 residues long. V trimming: 0 bases; J trimming: 1 base; junction bases outside the gene matches: 6. Germline V gene sequence: CDR1 SGDLS, CDR2 YYNGEE. CDR3 region: CASSVAGGRGQETQYF. In nucleotides, the CDR3 is TGTGCCAGCAGCGTAGCGGGCGGGAGAGGCCAAGAGACCCAGTACTTC.

CDR3 in amino acids: CASSNRAGANVLTF. CDR3 nucleotide sequence: TGTGCCAGCAGTAACAGGGCTGGGGCCAACGTCCTGACTTTC. The chain links TRBV2 to TRBJ2-6; possibly TRBD1 for D (6 bases). The CDR3 consists of 14 residues. CDR1 SNHLY and CDR2 FYNNEI come from the germline V gene. Trimming shortened V by 5 bases and J by 2 bases, and 7 bases separated the two germline ends.

This clone has more than one count but fewer than ten. This sequence joins TRBV7-9 and TRBJ2-5, with 7 bases lining up with TRBD2. Germline V gives CDR1 SEHNR, CDR2 FQNEAQ (reference sequence). This CDR3 has 15 residues. V lost 4 bases, J lost 3 bases, and 8 bases stayed unmatched. The CDR3 DNA reads as TGTGCCAGCAGCTACTGGTTGGCGGGAGAAGAGACCCAGTACTTC. This encodes CASSYWLAGEETQYF.

The gene calls are TRBV27 and TRBJ1-1; D unclear. Germline V gene lookup returns CDR1 MNHEY and CDR2 SMNVEV (reference sequence). Trimming took 7 bases from V and 8 from J, leaving 17 bases between them. The CDR3 runs to 13 residues. CDR3 protein: CASTASERAEAFF. The CDR3 DNA is TGTGCCAGCACCGCGTCCGAGAGGGCCGAAGCTTTCTTT.

The chain is built from TRBV28 and TRBJ2-7; 8 nucleotides align to TRBD2. From germline, CDR1 is MDHEN and CDR2 SYDVKM. The CDR3 length is 15 residues. V dropped 6 bases and J dropped 4; count of bases not matched to a gene: 11. The CDR3 coding sequence is TGTGCCAGCAGCCCCCCGGGCGGGAGGTCGTACGAGCAGTACTTC. This gives the protein CASSPPGGRSYEQYF.

This clone came up a few times. The chain employs TRBV11-1 and TRBJ2-1; 10 positions match TRBD1. V trimming: 5 bases; J trimming: 4 bases; junction bases outside the gene matches: 5. The CDR3 spans 15 residues. Germline lookup yields CDR1 SGHAT and CDR2 FQDESV (reference sequence). In nucleotides, the CDR3 is TGTGCCAGCAGCCGGGGACAGGGGAATTACAATGAGCAGTTCTTC. Amino acids: CASSRGQGNYNEQFF. Using reference TRBV11-1 and TRBJ2-1 for the parts outside the CDR3, the full variable domain is EAEVAQSPRYKITEKSQAVAFWCDPISGHATLYWYRQILGQGPELLVQFQDESVVDDSQLPKDRFSAERLKGVDSTLKIQPAELGDSAMYLCASSRGQGNYNEQFFGPGTRLTVL.

This clone was counted a few times. The chain couples TRBV18 to TRBJ2-7, with a possible D match to TRBD1 (6 bases). CDR1 KGHSH and CDR2 LQKENI come from the germline V gene. The CDR3 loop spans 14 amino acids. Trimming took 3 bases from V and 1 from J, leaving 10 bases between them. CDR3 protein: CASSPPTGSYEQYF. In DNA, the CDR3 is TGTGCCAGCTCACCCCCGACAGGATCCTACGAGCAGTACTTC.

The chain has TRBV27 and TRBJ2-6; 8 nucleotides line up with TRBD1. Germline assignment: CDR1 MNHEY and CDR2 SMNVEV (reference sequence). V gave up 4 bases and J gave up 0 bases; unmatched junction bases: 8. The CDR3 sequence is 18 residues long. The DNA for the CDR3 is TGTGCCAGCAGTTCCCAGAGGACAGGGAGCTCTGGGGCCAACGTCCTGACTTTC. This sequence encodes CASSSQRTGSSGANVLTF.

CDR3: CASSLAGTGLNEQFF. The CDR3 DNA reads as TGCGCCAGCAGCCTTGCCGGGACAGGGCTCAATGAGCAGTTCTTC. This chain uses TRBV5-1 with TRBJ2-1; 9 bases align to TRBD1. The germline V gene encodes CDR1 SGHRS and CDR2 YFSETQ. Germline trimming cut 4 bases from V and 6 bases from J; bases unmatched to any gene: 8. CDR3 length: 15 residues.

This clone was seen more than once but under ten times. V usage is TRBV5-1 and J usage is TRBJ2-6; tentative D call: TRBD2 (5 bases). This CDR3 has 13 amino acids. Germline assignment: CDR1 SGHRS and CDR2 YFSETQ. Trimming took off 4 bases at V and 4 bases at J, with 6 bases between the two ends. The DNA of the CDR3 is TGCGCCAGCAGCGGGGAGGGGGCCAACGTCCTGACTTTC. Protein product: CASSGEGANVLTF.

The gene calls are TRBV18 and TRBJ1-1; D may be TRBD1 (6 bases). Germline CDR1 and CDR2: KGHSH and LQKENI. The V gene lost 3 bases and the J gene lost 7 bases, with 9 bases spanning the gap. The CDR3 runs to 12 residues. This CDR3 is CASSPWTDEAFF. The CDR3 nucleotides are TGTGCCAGCTCACCGTGGACAGATGAAGCTTTCTTT.

This clone has a handful of counts. The V and J genes are TRBV27 and TRBJ2-3; the D gene is possibly TRBD1 (6 bases). Germline-derived CDR1 and CDR2 are MNHEY and SMNVEV (reference sequence). The CDR3 has 15 amino acids. With 2 bases removed from V and 6 bases from J, the gap between germline ends came to 15 bases. The CDR3 sequence is CASSLPDPRGDTQYF. For the CDR3, the DNA is TGTGCCAGCAGTTTACCCGACCCTAGGGGGGATACGCAGTATTTT.

This clone was seen more than once but under ten times. The chain links TRBV28 to TRBJ1-5; D call uncertain. Germline V gives CDR1 MDHEN, CDR2 SYDVKM. The CDR3 length is 14 residues. The V end lost 1 base, the J end lost 1 base, and 5 bases lay between the germline ends. CDR3 region: CASSLSQSNQPQHF. In nucleotides, the CDR3 is TGTGCCAGCAGTTTATCACAGAGCAATCAGCCCCAGCATTTT. Based on the CDR3 plus reference TRBV28 and TRBJ1-5, the full variable domain is DVKVTQSSRYLVKRTGEKVFLECVQDMDHENMFWYRQDPGLGLRLIYFSYDVKMKEKGDIPEGYSVSREKKERFSLILESASTNQTSMYLCASSLSQSNQPQHFGDGTRLSIL.

The V gene is TRBV18, the J gene TRBJ1-2; the match to TRBD1 covers 7 bases. CDR1 and CDR2 from the germline V gene are KGHSH and LQKENI. The CDR3 loop spans 14 amino acids. The V segment lost 2 bases and the J segment 6 bases; nucleotides outside the gene matches: 6. CDR3 residues: CASSPTQGWDGYTF. CDR3 nucleotides: TGTGCCAGCTCACCAACACAGGGGTGGGATGGCTACACCTTC.

This clone was seen only a few times. The V call is TRBV5-1, the J call TRBJ2-5, with 8 positions matching TRBD1. The V segment lost 2 bases and the J segment 5 bases; nucleotides outside the gene matches: 5. The CDR3 is 14 amino acids. Per germline, CDR1 SGHRS and CDR2 YFSETQ. The CDR3 protein is CASSFQGAQETQYF. CDR3 nucleotides: TGCGCCAGCAGCTTTCAGGGGGCGCAGGAGACCCAGTACTTC.

The CDR3 spells CASSFPSGEETQYF. The DNA for the CDR3 is TGCGCCAGCAGCTTCCCTAGCGGAGAAGAGACCCAGTACTTC. The chain couples TRBV5-1 to TRBJ2-5, with 7 bases identical to TRBD2. With V trimmed by 2 bases and J by 3 bases, 4 bases remained unmatched. Germline V gives CDR1 SGHRS, CDR2 YFSETQ. The CDR3 is made up of 14 amino acids.

This sequence joins TRBV28 and TRBJ1-1; D is unresolved. Germline V gives CDR1 MDHEN, CDR2 SYDVKM. The V end was cut by 2 bases, the J end by 4 bases, with 11 bases between. The CDR3 sequence is 14 residues long. This CDR3 is CASSLTRPGTEAFF. The CDR3 nucleotides read TGTGCCAGCAGTTTAACCCGTCCGGGCACTGAAGCTTTCTTT.

The rearrangement joins TRBV7-2 to TRBJ2-7; 8 bases are shared with TRBD1. CDR3 length equals 14 residues. The V segment lost 5 bases and the J segment 5 bases; nucleotides outside the gene matches: 8. Germline V lookup: CDR1 SGHTA, CDR2 FQGNSA. CDR3 DNA: TGTGCCAGCAGCATAAGACAGGGGTTCAACGAGCAGTACTTC. Its protein product is CASSIRQGFNEQYF. Full variable domain (outside the CDR3, taken from reference TRBV7-2 and TRBJ2-7): GAGVSQSPSNKVTEKGKDVELRCDPISGHTALYWYRQSLGQGLEFLIYFQGNSAPDKSGLPSDRFSAERTGGSVSTLTIQRTQQEDSAVYLCASSIRQGFNEQYFGPGTRLTVT.

This clone was picked up a small number of times. This sequence joins TRBV5-1 and TRBJ1-3, with TRBD1 identical over 7 bases. The germline V gene encodes CDR1 SGHRS and CDR2 YFSETQ. This CDR3 spans 14 amino acids. Germline trimming cut 2 bases from V and 3 bases from J; bases unmatched to any gene: 2. CDR3 nucleotides: TGCGCCAGCAGCTTCACAGGGGTTGGAAACACCATATATTTT. It codes for CASSFTGVGNTIYF.

This chain links TRBV11-1 with TRBJ2-7, with a weak D call TRBD2 (5 bases). Germline CDR1 and CDR2: SGHAT and FQDESV (reference sequence). The CDR3 consists of 15 residues. Trimming pared 3 bases from V and 0 bases from J, leaving 12 bases between. The CDR3 DNA reads as TGTGCCAGCAGCTTCTCTGTGGGGAGCTCCTACGAGCAGTACTTC. It encodes CASSFSVGSSYEQYF.

The V gene is TRBV5-1, the J gene TRBJ1-1, with 7 bases fitting TRBD1. Trimming at V came to 4 bases and at J to 3 bases, leaving 6 bases not matched to a gene. The CDR3 has 14 amino acids. In germline, CDR1 is SGHRS, CDR2 YFSETQ. CDR3 region: CASSTGTEYTEAFF. The CDR3 bases are TGCGCCAGCAGCACCGGGACAGAATACACTGAAGCTTTCTTT.

V is TRBV11-3 and J is TRBJ1-1; D ambiguous. The V end was cut by 5 bases, the J end by 5 bases, with 9 bases between. The CDR3 has 12 amino acids. Germline assignment: CDR1 SGHNT and CDR2 YENEEA. CDR3 nucleotide sequence: TGTGCCAGCAGCGGGCGGGAAACTGAAGCTTTCTTT. Its protein product is CASSGRETEAFF.

A few counts support this clone. This chain links TRBV11-1 with TRBJ2-5, with D maybe TRBD1 (7 bases). The CDR3 is 14 amino acids. Trimming removed 2 bases at V and 5 bases at J, with 12 bases between. CDR1 is SGHAT and CDR2 is FQDESV in the germline V gene (reference sequence). The CDR3 sequence is CASSLPGGPETQYF. The CDR3 DNA sequence: TGTGCCAGCAGCTTACCAGGGGGGCCGGAGACCCAGTACTTC.